One sample yielded the 5 T cell receptor beta chains listed below, sequenced in a study of response to subunit inactivated influenza vaccine. Each CDR3 protein gets one entry after TCRdb re-called the RT-PCR reads with MiXCR. The table includes hundreds of thousands of distinct CDR3 sequences, approximately 14% detected once. The source was PBMCs from blood, collected about 11 days after vaccination. The receptor source for this set is a man aged 50 or older who received an inactivated influenza vaccine.

This clonotype was observed a handful of times. The V gene is TRBV7-2, the J gene TRBJ1-1; D call uncertain. V shed 5 bases and J shed 0 bases, with 10 bases lying between them. This CDR3 spans 14 amino acids. Per germline, CDR1 SGHTA and CDR2 FQGNSA. The CDR3 region has the DNA TGTGCCAGCAGCGGAGGTTCATTGAACACTGAAGCTTTCTTT. Translating it yields CASSGGSLNTEAFF.

This clonotype was seen a few times. This sequence joins TRBV6-1 and TRBJ2-1; TRBD2 might be the D (7 bases). The CDR3 has 16 residues. Trimming shortened V by 3 bases and J by 6 bases, and 18 bases separated the two germline ends. The germline V gene has CDR1 MNHNS and CDR2 SASEGT. The CDR3 sequence is CASSERGPWSVNEQFF. DNA for the CDR3: TGTGCCAGCAGTGAGCGGGGGCCGTGGTCCGTCAATGAGCAGTTCTTC.

This clonotype was counted between two and nine times. This chain connects TRBV30 to TRBJ2-2, with TRBD2 identical over 15 bases. Germline V gene lookup returns CDR1 GTSNPN and CDR2 SVGIG (reference sequence). The V gene end was trimmed by 3 bases and the J gene end by 5 bases; junction bases not matched to a gene: 13. This CDR3 region has 19 residues. The CDR3 here is CAWRSGTSGRRGRTGELFF. CDR3 in DNA: TGTGCCTGGAGATCCGGGACTAGCGGGAGGAGGGGTCGGACCGGGGAGCTGTTTTTT.

This clonotype showed up just once. V gene TRBV2 combines with J gene TRBJ2-1; 12 bases match TRBD2. J was trimmed by 4 bases and V by 4 bases; bases with no gene match: 8. The germline V gene encodes CDR1 SNHLY and CDR2 FYNNEI. This CDR3 region has 17 residues. CDR3 bases: TGTGCCAGCAGTGTACGTGGACTAGCGGGATCTTACAATGAGCAGTTCTTC. The encoded protein is CASSVRGLAGSYNEQFF.

This clonotype was seen a few times. The J gene is TRBJ2-1, the V gene TRBV12-3 or TRBV12-4; TRBD2 might be the D (6 bases). The V end lost 6 bases, the J end lost 14 bases, and 17 bases lay between the germline ends. CDR3 length: 12 amino acids. The chain's CDR3 is CASRRPGTGEFF. The DNA of the CDR3 is TGTGCCAGCAGGCGTCCCGGGACGGGGGAGTTCTTC.